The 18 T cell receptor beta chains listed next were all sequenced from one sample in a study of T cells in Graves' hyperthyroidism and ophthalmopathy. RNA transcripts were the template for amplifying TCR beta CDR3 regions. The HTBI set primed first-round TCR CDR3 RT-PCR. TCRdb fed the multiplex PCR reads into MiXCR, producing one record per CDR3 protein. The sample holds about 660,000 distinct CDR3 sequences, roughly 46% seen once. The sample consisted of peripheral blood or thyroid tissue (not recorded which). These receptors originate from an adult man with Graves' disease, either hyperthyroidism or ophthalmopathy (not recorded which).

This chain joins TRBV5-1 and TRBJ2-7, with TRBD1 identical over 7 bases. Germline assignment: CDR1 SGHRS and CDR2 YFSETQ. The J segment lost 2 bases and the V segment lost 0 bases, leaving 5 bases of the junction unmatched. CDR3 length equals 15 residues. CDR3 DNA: TGCGCCAGCAGCTTGGTTGGGACAGAAGCCTACGAGCAGTACTTC. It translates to CASSLVGTEAYEQYF.

The CDR3 here is CASSGRGGAGENTIYF. In DNA form, the CDR3 reads TGTGCCAGCAGCGGACGGGGCGGAGCGGGCGAGAACACCATATATTTT. The V gene is TRBV5-4, the J gene TRBJ1-3; D perhaps matches TRBD1 (5 bases). Germline CDR1 and CDR2: SGHNT and YYREEE (reference sequence). The ends were cut back, 4 bases at V and 7 bases at J, with 21 bases in the middle. The CDR3 contains 16 residues. The full variable domain, rest sourced from reference TRBV5-4 and TRBJ1-3, is ETGVTQSPTHLIKTRGQQVTLRCSSQSGHNTVSWYQQALGQGPQFIFQYYREEENGRGNFPPRFSGLQFPNYSSELNVNALELDDSALYLCASSGRGGAGENTIYFGEGSWLTVV.

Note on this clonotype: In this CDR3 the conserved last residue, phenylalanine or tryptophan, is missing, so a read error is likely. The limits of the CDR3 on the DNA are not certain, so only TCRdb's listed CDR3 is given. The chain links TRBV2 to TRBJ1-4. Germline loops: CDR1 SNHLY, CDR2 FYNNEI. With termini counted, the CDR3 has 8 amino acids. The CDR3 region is CASSETRD.

The CDR3 protein is CASCRDTQRETQYF. The CDR3 DNA reads as TGTGCCAGCTGCCGGGACACCCAGAGGGAGACCCAGTACTTC. This chain uses TRBV7-2 with TRBJ2-5; a weak D match, TRBD1 (6 bases). The CDR3 length is 14 residues. Trimming took 8 bases from V and 5 from J, leaving 18 bases between them. Looked up from germline, CDR1 is SGHTA and CDR2 is FQGNSA.

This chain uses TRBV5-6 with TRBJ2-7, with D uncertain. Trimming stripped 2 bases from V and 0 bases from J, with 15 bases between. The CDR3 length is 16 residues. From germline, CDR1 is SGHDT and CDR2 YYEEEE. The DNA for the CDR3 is TGTGCCAGCAGCTTTCGGAGTTTGGTTCTCTCCTACGAGCAGTACTTC. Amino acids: CASSFRSLVLSYEQYF. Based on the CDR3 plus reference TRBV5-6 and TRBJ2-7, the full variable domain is DAGVTQSPTHLIKTRGQQVTLRCSPKSGHDTVSWYQQALGQGPQFIFQYYEEEERQRGNFPDRFSGHQFPNYSSELNVNALLLGDSALYLCASSFRSLVLSYEQYFGPGTRLTVT.

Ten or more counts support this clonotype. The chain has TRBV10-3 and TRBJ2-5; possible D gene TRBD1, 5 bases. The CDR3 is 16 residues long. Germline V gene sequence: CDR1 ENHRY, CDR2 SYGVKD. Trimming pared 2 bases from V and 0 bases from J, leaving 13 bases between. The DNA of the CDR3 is TGTGCCATCAGTGAGAAGAGACAGCGAAACCAAGAGACCCAGTACTTC. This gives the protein CAISEKRQRNQETQYF.

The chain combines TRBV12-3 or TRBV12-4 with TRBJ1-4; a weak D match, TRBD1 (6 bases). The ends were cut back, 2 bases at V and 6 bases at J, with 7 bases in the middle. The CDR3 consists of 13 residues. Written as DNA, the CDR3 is TGTGCCAGCAGTTTAAGACAGGATGAAAAACTGTTTTTT. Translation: CASSLRQDEKLFF.

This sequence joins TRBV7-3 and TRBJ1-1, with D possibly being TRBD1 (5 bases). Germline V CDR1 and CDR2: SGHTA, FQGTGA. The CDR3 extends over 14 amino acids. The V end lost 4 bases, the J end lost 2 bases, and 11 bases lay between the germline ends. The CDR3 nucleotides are TGTGCCAGCAGCTCCGGGGCAGCTAACACTGAAGCTTTCTTT. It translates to CASSSGAANTEAFF.

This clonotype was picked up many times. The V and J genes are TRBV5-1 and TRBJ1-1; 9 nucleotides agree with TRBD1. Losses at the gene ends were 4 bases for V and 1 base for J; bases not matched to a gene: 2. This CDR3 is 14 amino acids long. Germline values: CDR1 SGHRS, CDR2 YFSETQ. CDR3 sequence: CASSKGQGNTEAFF. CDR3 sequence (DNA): TGCGCCAGCAGCAAGGGACAGGGGAACACTGAAGCTTTCTTT.

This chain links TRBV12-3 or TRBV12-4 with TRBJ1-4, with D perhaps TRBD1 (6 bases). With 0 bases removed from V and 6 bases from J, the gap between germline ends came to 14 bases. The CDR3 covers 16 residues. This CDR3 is CASSLALWTDYEKLFF. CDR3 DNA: TGTGCCAGCAGTTTAGCGCTCTGGACAGATTATGAAAAACTGTTTTTT.

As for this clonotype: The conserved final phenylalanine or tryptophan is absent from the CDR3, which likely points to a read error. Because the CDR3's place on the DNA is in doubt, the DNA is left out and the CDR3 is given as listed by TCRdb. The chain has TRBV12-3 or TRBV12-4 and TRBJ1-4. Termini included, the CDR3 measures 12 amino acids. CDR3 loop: CASSFNGPYAGV.

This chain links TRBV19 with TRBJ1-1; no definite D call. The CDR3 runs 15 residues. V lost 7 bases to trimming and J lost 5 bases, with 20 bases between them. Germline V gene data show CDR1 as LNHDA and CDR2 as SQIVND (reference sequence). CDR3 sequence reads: CASKPTRWKNTEAFF. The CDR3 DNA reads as TGTGCCAGTAAGCCGACTCGATGGAAAAATACTGAAGCTTTCTTT. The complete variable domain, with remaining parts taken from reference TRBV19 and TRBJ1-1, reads DGGITQSPKYLFRKEGQNVTLSCEQNLNHDAMYWYRQDPGQGLRLIYYSQIVNDFQKGDIAEGYSVSREKKESFPLTVTSAQKNPTAFYLCASKPTRWKNTEAFFGQGTRLTVV.

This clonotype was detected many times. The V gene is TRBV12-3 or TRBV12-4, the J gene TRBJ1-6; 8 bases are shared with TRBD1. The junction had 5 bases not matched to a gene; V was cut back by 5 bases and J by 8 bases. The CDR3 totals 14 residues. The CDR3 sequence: CASSRQGSDSPLHF. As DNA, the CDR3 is TGTGCCAGCAGTCGACAGGGGTCCGATTCACCCCTCCACTTT.

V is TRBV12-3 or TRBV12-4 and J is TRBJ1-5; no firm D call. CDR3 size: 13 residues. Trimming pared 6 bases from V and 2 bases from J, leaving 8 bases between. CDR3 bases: TGTGCCAGCAGGCCCGGGGGCAATCAGCCCCAGCATTTT. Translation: CASRPGGNQPQHF.

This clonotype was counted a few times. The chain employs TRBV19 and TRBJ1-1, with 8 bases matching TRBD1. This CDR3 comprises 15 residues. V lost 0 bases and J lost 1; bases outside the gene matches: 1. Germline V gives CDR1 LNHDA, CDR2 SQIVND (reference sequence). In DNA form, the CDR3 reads TGTGCCAGTAGTATAGAGCAGGGGGCGAACACTGAAGCTTTCTTT. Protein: CASSIEQGANTEAFF.

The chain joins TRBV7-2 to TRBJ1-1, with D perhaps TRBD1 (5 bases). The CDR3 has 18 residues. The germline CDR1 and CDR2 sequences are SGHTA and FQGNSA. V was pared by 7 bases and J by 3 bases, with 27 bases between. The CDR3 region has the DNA TGTGCCAGCACCCAATCTTGGGACCCTCAGACAAGGTACACTGAAGCTTTCTTT. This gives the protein CASTQSWDPQTRYTEAFF. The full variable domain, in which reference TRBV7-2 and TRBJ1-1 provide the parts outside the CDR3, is GAGVSQSPSNKVTEKGKDVELRCDPISGHTALYWYRQSLGQGLEFLIYFQGNSAPDKSGLPSDRFSAERTGGSVSTLTIQRTQQEDSAVYLCASTQSWDPQTRYTEAFFGQGTRLTVV.

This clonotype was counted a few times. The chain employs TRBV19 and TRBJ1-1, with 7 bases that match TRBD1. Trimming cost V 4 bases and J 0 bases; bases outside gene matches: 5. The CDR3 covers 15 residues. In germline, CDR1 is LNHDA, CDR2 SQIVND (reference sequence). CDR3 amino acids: CASSTLDRLNTEAFF. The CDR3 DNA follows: TGTGCCAGTAGTACCCTGGACAGGTTGAACACTGAAGCTTTCTTT.

CDR3 amino acids: CSVERWDKSETQYF. The CDR3, as DNA: TGCAGCGTAGAAAGATGGGACAAGTCAGAGACCCAGTACTTC. The chain is built from TRBV29-1 and TRBJ2-5, with D maybe TRBD1 (6 bases). This CDR3 contains 14 residues. The V gene's germline CDR1 is SQVTM and CDR2 ANQGSEA. The germline V and J ends were trimmed by 6 bases and 4 bases, with 18 bases remaining between them.